The source of this TCR beta chain is a study of control samples from healthy donors and cancer patients. V dropped 7 bases and J dropped 4 bases, with 5 bases sitting between them. The CDR3 is made up of 11 amino acids. Germline V gives CDR1 SGHAT, CDR2 FQNNGV. This clone appeared once. Libraries were prepared by immunoSEQ multiplex PCR; TCRdb keeps only in-frame clonotypes and omits some of them. The profile shows about 140,000 clones, roughly 89% of them singletons. The sequence was obtained from a young man in good health. Source material: blood. The J gene is TRBJ1-3, the V gene TRBV11-2; the D is unclear. The CDR3: CASTSGNTIYF. CDR3 DNA: TGTGCCAGCACGTCAGGAAACACCATATATTTT.